Listed here are 2 T cell receptor beta chains from one sample, sequenced in a study of cytomegalovirus exposure and HLA in healthy donors. In the PCR, 60 Vbeta and 13 Jbeta primers were used. Assay: immunoSEQ multiplex PCR; the TCRdb copy retains only in-frame clones and omits some. Among 95,000 to 120,000 clones listed, approximately 74% were seen once. The sequenced sample was PBMCs. Receptors were obtained from a woman between 40 and 55 years old in good health and CMV-seropositive.

This chain connects TRBV7-9 to TRBJ1-3; TRBD1 is a possible D gene (5 bases). The CDR3 spans 13 residues. Germline V lookup: CDR1 SEHNR, CDR2 FQNEAQ (reference sequence). Trimming took off 7 bases at V and 2 bases at J, with 9 bases between the two ends. CDR3 DNA: TGTGCCAGCAAGGGGCAGGCTGGAAACACCATATATTTT. Amino acid sequence: CASKGQAGNTIYF. Looking up the rest from reference TRBV7-9 and TRBJ1-3 gives the full variable domain: DTGVSQNPRHKITKRGQNVTFRCDPISEHNRLYWYRQTLGQGPEFLTYFQNEAQLEKSRLLSDRFSAERPKGSFSTLEIQRTEQGDSAMYLCASKGQAGNTIYFGEGSWLTVV.

The V call is TRBV5-3, the J call TRBJ2-5; TRBD1 matches at 7 bases. TRBV5-3 is assigned to the ORF class and has an uncertain function. J lost 1 base, V lost 4 bases, and 13 bases had no gene match. This CDR3 has 17 amino acids. CDR3 in DNA: TGTGCCAGAAGCCAGGGGGTTTGGAGGTGGGCCCAAGAGACCCAGTACTTC. Translating it yields CARSQGVWRWAQETQYF.